The 15 T cell receptor beta chains below come from one sample, sequenced in a study of T cell repertoires in cytomegalovirus infection. Their cognate antigens are unknown. TCRdb re-called the reads through MiXCR, storing one row per CDR3 protein. This table has approximately 340,000 distinct CDR3 sequences, 29% appearing once. This specimen was cultured PBMCs, taken from culture after CMV antigen stimulation. The receptors originated from a human donor in good health (CMV status not recorded). Some clones in this sample may be carry-over from other donors' samples.

The CDR3 sequence: CASSLALRGPNYGYTF. The CDR3 nucleotides are TGTGCCAGCAGCTTAGCGCTCCGTGGACCTAACTATGGCTACACCTTC. The rearrangement joins TRBV7-4 to TRBJ1-2; D remains ambiguous. In germline, CDR1 is SGHVT, CDR2 SQSDAQ. Trimming left V 0 bases short and J 0 bases short, with 11 bases between. The CDR3 is made up of 16 amino acids.

In this sample, this clonotype turned up many times. The J gene is TRBJ2-5, the V gene TRBV10-3; unclear D gene. Trimming left V 6 bases short and J 0 bases short, with 17 bases between. The V gene's germline CDR1 is ENHRY and CDR2 SYGVKD. The CDR3 is 16 residues long. CDR3 coding DNA: TGTGCCATCAGCGACATCATTAAGGGCAACCAAGAGACCCAGTACTTC. This translates into CAISDIIKGNQETQYF.

The chain joins TRBV7-6 to TRBJ2-3; 9 bases map to TRBD2. CDR1 SGHVS and CDR2 FNYEAQ come from the germline V gene. This CDR3 spans 15 amino acids. Trimming removed 5 bases from V and 6 bases from J; junction bases left unmatched: 9. CDR3 protein: CASSRSGGGGDTQYF. CDR3 in DNA: TGTGCCAGCAGCCGTAGCGGGGGTGGGGGTGATACGCAGTATTTT.

This chain uses TRBV6-1 with TRBJ1-2; unclear D gene. Trimming stripped 5 bases from V and 5 bases from J, with 15 bases between. Germline assignment: CDR1 MNHNS and CDR2 SASEGT. This CDR3 comprises 14 residues. CDR3 DNA: TGTGCCAGCAGTCCCCGGTGGGATGAGTATGGCTACACCTTC. Amino acids: CASSPRWDEYGYTF.

The rearrangement uses TRBV6-1 and TRBJ1-1, with D unclear. The CDR3 extends over 13 amino acids. The V gene lost 7 bases and the J gene lost 4 bases, with 13 bases spanning the gap. In germline, CDR1 is MNHNS, CDR2 SASEGT. CDR3 sequence reads: CASTLYEGTEAFF. In DNA form, the CDR3 reads TGTGCCAGCACCCTATACGAGGGCACTGAAGCTTTCTTT.

The chain uses TRBV10-3 and TRBJ2-1; D gene ambiguous. Germline V gene lookup returns CDR1 ENHRY and CDR2 SYGVKD. The CDR3 has 12 amino acids. With 4 bases removed from V and 8 bases from J, the gap between germline ends came to 9 bases. CDR3 DNA: TGTGCCATCAGTGTTGGTGGGCATGAGCAGTTCTTC. This translates into CAISVGGHEQFF.

The chain links TRBV14 to TRBJ2-3, with TRBD1 matching 8 bases. CDR1 and CDR2 (germline): SGHDN, FVKESK. Trimming took 4 bases from V and 2 from J; bases not matched to a gene: 23. This CDR3 spans 21 amino acids. CDR3 nucleotides: TGTGCCAGCAGCCGAAGCCTCCGGGACAGGTACTCAGTCGCGAACACAGATACGCAGTATTTT. Translating it yields CASSRSLRDRYSVANTDTQYF. The full variable domain, completed using reference TRBV14 and TRBJ2-3, is EAGVTQFPSHSVIEKGQTVTLRCDPISGHDNLYWYRRVMGKEIKFLLHFVKESKQDESGMPNNRFLAERTGGTYSTLKVQPAELEDSGVYFCASSRSLRDRYSVANTDTQYFGPGTRLTVL.

The chain joins TRBV6-6 to TRBJ2-7, with TRBD1 matching over 10 bases. V dropped 7 bases and J dropped 5; count of bases not matched to a gene: 11. CDR3 length: 15 amino acids. Germline V gene lookup returns CDR1 MNHNY and CDR2 SVGAGI (reference sequence). CDR3 DNA: TGTGCCAGCACCTCCCCGGGGACAGGGGTCGACGAGCAGTACTTC. It yields the protein CASTSPGTGVDEQYF.

V is TRBV5-4 and J is TRBJ1-4; a possible D gene is TRBD1 (5 bases). CDR3 length: 13 residues. Trimming removed 9 bases at V and 0 bases at J, with 9 bases between. CDR1 and CDR2 (germline): SGHNT, YYREEE (reference sequence). The CDR3 spells CATTGATNEKLFF. The CDR3 DNA reads TGTGCCACCACAGGTGCAACTAATGAAAAACTGTTTTTT.

The chain recombines TRBV19 with TRBJ1-2; no firm D call. Per germline, CDR1 LNHDA and CDR2 SQIVND (reference sequence). The CDR3 totals 17 residues. Trimming took off 6 bases at V and 0 bases at J, with 20 bases between the two ends. The CDR3 bases are TGTGCCAGTAGATCAATGGAATCACCCGGTGCTAACTATGGCTACACCTTC. The encoded protein is CASRSMESPGANYGYTF.

The chain recombines TRBV9 with TRBJ2-7, with 7 bases identical to TRBD1. The V gene's germline CDR1 is SGDLS and CDR2 YYNGEE. The CDR3 is 17 residues long. V lost 3 bases and J lost 5; bases outside the gene matches: 17. In DNA, the CDR3 is TGTGCCAGCAGCGCCTCTCTTCTTCTGACAGGGTCCCACGAGCAGTACTTC. Translation gives CASSASLLLTGSHEQYF.

The rearrangement joins TRBV20-1 to TRBJ2-5, with D uncertain. Germline CDR1 is DFQATT and CDR2 is SNEGSKA (reference sequence). The V end was cut by 0 bases, the J end by 4 bases, with 18 bases between. The CDR3 has 16 amino acids. For the CDR3, the DNA is TGCAGTGCTAGAGAACTCTCTATGGCAAAGGGAGAGACCCAGTACTTC. This codes for CSARELSMAKGETQYF.

A few counts support this clonotype. The V and J genes are TRBV5-4 and TRBJ2-2, with TRBD2 identical over 9 bases. Germline V gene lookup returns CDR1 SGHNT and CDR2 YYREEE (reference sequence). The CDR3 is 16 amino acids. J gave up 2 bases and V 3 bases, and 5 bases lay outside the gene matches. CDR3 in DNA: TGTGCCAGCAGCTCTGAGCGGGGGGTTAACACCGGGGAGCTGTTTTTT. This translates into CASSSERGVNTGELFF.

V and J are TRBV5-8 and TRBJ1-5; D remains ambiguous. V was pared by 4 bases and J by 6 bases, with 14 bases between. The germline CDR1 and CDR2 sequences are SGHTS and YDEGEE. There are 14 residues in the CDR3. The CDR3 DNA follows: TGTGCCAGCAGCCCGCCCTTGGTTTTTCAGCCCCAGCATTTT. It encodes CASSPPLVFQPQHF.

The rearrangement links TRBV27 to TRBJ1-5; 8 nucleotides line up with TRBD1. The germline V gene has CDR1 MNHEY and CDR2 SMNVEV (reference sequence). The length of the CDR3 is 15 residues. V shed 8 bases and J 7 bases; nucleotides not matched to a gene: 13. The CDR3 DNA is TGTGCCAGCGGGGCCAGGGGGCAAGCGGGCCAGCCCCAGCATTTT. Protein product: CASGARGQAGQPQHF.